The rows below give T cell receptor beta chains drawn from one sample of a study of control samples from healthy donors and cancer patients. TCRdb keeps only in-frame clones here, not all; method: immunoSEQ multiplex PCR. Of approximately 150,000 clones in the sample, around 92% were seen once. What was sequenced was blood. The origin of the receptors is a man aged 25 to 40 in good health. The CDR3 runs from the conserved cysteine through the conserved F or W. Fields, in order: J gene, V gene, CDR3 protein.

TRBJ1-6,TRBV6-5,CASRGTGRNSPLHF
TRBJ1-2,TRBV30,CAWSVNRADYGYTF
TRBJ1-2,TRBV5-4,CASSLGARGQGRYGYTF
TRBJ2-7,TRBV13,CASSLQGSRRYEQYF
TRBJ1-2,TRBV11-2,CASSFGRTGGYGYTF
TRBJ1-1,TRBV5-6,CASSLLDRRNTEAFF
TRBJ1-3,TRBV6-5,CASSTLSGNTIYF
TRBJ1-2,TRBV28,CASSLQGGNYGYTF
TRBJ1-6,TRBV30,CAWREGRRGGSPLHF
TRBJ1-5,TRBV11-2,CASSLGSQPQHF
TRBJ1-4,TRBV5-1,CASSSTGGGEKLFF
TRBJ1-2,TRBV6-1,CASSEFLDTSYGYTF
TRBJ2-7,TRBV7-9,CASSTSGGAYEQYF
TRBJ1-1,TRBV6-5,CASRVNTEAFF
TRBJ1-1,TRBV5-1,CASSLQQGATEAFF
TRBJ1-2,TRBV25-1,CASSPRDGYGYTF
TRBJ2-1,TRBV11-3,CASSSIKTPYNEQFF
TRBJ1-4,TRBV2,CASGSGGYNEKLFF
TRBJ2-7,TRBV10-3,CAISPGGQLGYEQYF
TRBJ1-2,TRBV12-5,CASGLDDRGFNYGYTF
TRBJ1-5,TRBV3-1/TRBV3-2,CASSQARQRLEQPQHF
TRBJ2-7,TRBV27,CASSLCRGVRYEQYF
TRBJ2-3,TRBV7-3,CASSLIAGGAPSTDTQYF
TRBJ2-1,TRBV19,CASSQGQGAVNEQFF
TRBJ2-7,TRBV11-2,CASSHGTGVSYEQYF
TRBJ2-7,TRBV12-2,CASRFGLAKNYEQYF
TRBJ2-5,TRBV27,CASSLTGGETQYF
TRBJ1-5,TRBV30,CAWSVKGGGQPQHF
TRBJ2-1,TRBV7-6,CATSPGPSSYNEQFF
TRBJ1-5,TRBV9,CASSDGYSNQPQHF
TRBJ2-3,TRBV7-2,CASLTSGGTDTQYF
TRBJ1-1,TRBV7-8,CASSLADRGFSEAFF
TRBJ1-3,TRBV27,CASSLGVGLGNTIYF
TRBJ2-3,TRBV27,CASGGTSGYYTDTQYF
TRBJ2-1,TRBV7-2,CASSLRSQVDYNEQFF
TRBJ1-5,TRBV28,CASSPVISGTPNQPQHF
TRBJ1-1,TRBV10-1,CAGRQGYTEAFF
TRBJ2-4,TRBV2,CASVGDRVAKNIQYF
TRBJ2-3,TRBV3-1/TRBV3-2,CASSPTGSPTDTQYF
TRBJ1-5,TRBV27,CASSLTAGGSNQPQHF
TRBJ2-1,TRBV21-1,CASSLAGGLIEQFF
TRBJ2-7,TRBV5-1,CASSFSYEQYF
TRBJ1-4,TRBV29-1,CSVARDNEKLFF
TRBJ2-2,TRBV5-1,CASSLGTGENTGELFF
TRBJ1-1,TRBV6-4,CASSDGGGTEAFF
TRBJ2-2,TRBV7-2,CASSLYGTNTAGELFF
TRBJ1-1,TRBV30,CAWSVESNTEAFF
TRBJ1-6,TRBV25-1,CASRTGNSPLHF
TRBJ1-1,TRBV9,CASSVTGGGTEAFF
TRBJ1-1,TRBV6-5,CASSYEGGLNTEAFF
TRBJ1-3,TRBV23-1,CALIMGPTSGNTIYF
TRBJ1-2,TRBV5-4,CASSLPRQEQSGGYTF
TRBJ2-7,TRBV5-5,CASSGLAVNEQYF
TRBJ2-2,TRBV18,CASSPTLNTGELFF
TRBJ2-3,TRBV7-8,CASSLDGGGDTQYF
TRBJ1-1,TRBV9,CASSVTGQVDHTEAFF
TRBJ1-4,TRBV7-9,CASSLGNEKLFF
TRBJ2-2,TRBV7-3,CASSLNGIGQASTGELFF